The 2 T cell receptor beta chains presented below share a single source sample, sequenced in a study of blood T cell repertoires in COVID-19. Clones were sequenced by immunoSEQ multiplex PCR, and TCRdb holds only the in-frame ones, with some missing. The sample has roughly 59,000 clones, around 82% seen once; the top ten hold around 6.3%. The sequenced material came from peripheral blood. The receptor source for this set is a human donor in a cohort sampled during active COVID-19.

V usage is TRBV5-1 and J usage is TRBJ2-5; 7 bases line up with TRBD2. This CDR3 has 13 amino acids. The germline CDR1 and CDR2 sequences are SGHRS and YFSETQ. After removal of 5 bases from V and 5 bases from J, the junction contained 6 bases not matched to a gene. The CDR3: CASRWAGGETQYF. The CDR3 nucleotides are TGCGCCAGCAGGTGGGCCGGGGGGGAGACCCAGTACTTC.

The chain links TRBV18 to TRBJ2-1; 11 bases align to TRBD1. Per the germline V gene, CDR1 is KGHSH and CDR2 is LQKENI. CDR3 length: 14 residues. Trimming removed 5 bases from V and 10 bases from J; junction bases left unmatched: 7. CDR3 nucleotide sequence: TGTGCCAGCTCAGGGACAGGGGGTCGGGGAGAGCAGTTCTTC. This encodes CASSGTGGRGEQFF.